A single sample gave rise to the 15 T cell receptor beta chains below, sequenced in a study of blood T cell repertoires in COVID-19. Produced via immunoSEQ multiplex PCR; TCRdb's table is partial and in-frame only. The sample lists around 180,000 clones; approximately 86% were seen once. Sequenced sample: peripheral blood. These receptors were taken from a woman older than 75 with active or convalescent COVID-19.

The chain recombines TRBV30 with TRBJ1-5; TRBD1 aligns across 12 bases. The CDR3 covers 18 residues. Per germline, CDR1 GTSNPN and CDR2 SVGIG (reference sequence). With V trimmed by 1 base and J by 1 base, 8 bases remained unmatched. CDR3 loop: CAWSAAWGQGASNQPQHF. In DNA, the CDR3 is TGTGCCTGGAGTGCGGCCTGGGGACAGGGGGCGAGCAATCAGCCCCAGCATTTT. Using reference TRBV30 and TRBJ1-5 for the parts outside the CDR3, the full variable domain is SQTIHQWPATLVQPVGSPLSLECTVEGTSNPNLYWYRQAAGRGLQLLFYSVGIGQISSEVPQNLSASRPQDRQFILSSKKLLLSDSGFYLCAWSAAWGQGASNQPQHFGDGTRLSIL.

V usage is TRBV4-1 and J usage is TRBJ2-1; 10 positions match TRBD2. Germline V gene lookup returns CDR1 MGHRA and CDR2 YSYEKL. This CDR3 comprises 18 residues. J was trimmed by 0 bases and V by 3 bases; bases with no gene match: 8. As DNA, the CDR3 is TGCGCCAGCAGCCAGGGACCAGCGGGGGGGAGCTCCTACAATGAGCAGTTCTTC. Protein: CASSQGPAGGSSYNEQFF.

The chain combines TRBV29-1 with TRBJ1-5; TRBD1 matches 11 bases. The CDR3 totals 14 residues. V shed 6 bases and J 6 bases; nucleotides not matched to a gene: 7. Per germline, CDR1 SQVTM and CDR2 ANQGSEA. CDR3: CSVSRGQGVQPQHF. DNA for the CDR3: TGCAGCGTCAGCCGGGGACAGGGGGTTCAGCCCCAGCATTTT.

The CDR3 DNA follows: TGTGCCAGCAGCTTAGGTCGAGGCAGTCTCTATGGCTACACCTTC. Translated, it gives CASSLGRGSLYGYTF. The chain is built from TRBV7-9 and TRBJ1-2; D gene ambiguous. CDR1 is SEHNR, CDR2 FQNEAQ, per germline (reference sequence). Trimming took 1 base from V and 4 from J, leaving 13 bases between them. This CDR3 region has 15 residues. The complete variable domain, with remaining parts taken from reference TRBV7-9 and TRBJ1-2, reads DTGVSQNPRHKITKRGQNVTFRCDPISEHNRLYWYRQTLGQGPEFLTYFQNEAQLEKSRLLSDRFSAERPKGSFSTLEIQRTEQGDSAMYLCASSLGRGSLYGYTFGSGTRLTVV.

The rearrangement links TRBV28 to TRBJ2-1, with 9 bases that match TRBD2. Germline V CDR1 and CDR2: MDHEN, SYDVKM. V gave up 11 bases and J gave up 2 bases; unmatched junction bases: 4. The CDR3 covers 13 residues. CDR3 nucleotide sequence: TGTGCCTGTAGCGGGAGTACCTACAATGAGCAGTTCTTC. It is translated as CACSGSTYNEQFF.

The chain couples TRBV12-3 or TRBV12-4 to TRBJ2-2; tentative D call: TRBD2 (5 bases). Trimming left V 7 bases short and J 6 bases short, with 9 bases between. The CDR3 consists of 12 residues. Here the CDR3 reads CASNGISGELFF. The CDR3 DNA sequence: TGTGCCAGCAACGGGATTTCCGGGGAGCTGTTTTTT.

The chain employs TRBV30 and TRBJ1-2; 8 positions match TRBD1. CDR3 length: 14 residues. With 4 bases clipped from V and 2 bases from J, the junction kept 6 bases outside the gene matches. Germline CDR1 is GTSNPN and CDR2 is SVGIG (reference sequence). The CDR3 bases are TGTGCCTGGAACCCGAGACAGGGGAACTATGGCTACACCTTC. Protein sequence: CAWNPRQGNYGYTF.

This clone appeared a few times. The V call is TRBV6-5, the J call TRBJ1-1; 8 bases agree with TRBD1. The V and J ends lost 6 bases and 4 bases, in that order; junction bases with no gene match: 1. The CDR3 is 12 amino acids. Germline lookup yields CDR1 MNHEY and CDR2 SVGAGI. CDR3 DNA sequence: TGTGCCAGCAGCGACAGGGGCACTGAAGCTTTCTTT. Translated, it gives CASSDRGTEAFF.

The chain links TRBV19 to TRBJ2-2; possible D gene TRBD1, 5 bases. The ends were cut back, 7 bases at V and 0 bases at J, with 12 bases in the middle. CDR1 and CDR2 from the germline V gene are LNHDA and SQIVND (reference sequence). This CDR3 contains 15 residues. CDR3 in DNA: TGTGCCAGTATGGAGAGACAGACGAACACCGGGGAGCTGTTTTTT. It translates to CASMERQTNTGELFF.

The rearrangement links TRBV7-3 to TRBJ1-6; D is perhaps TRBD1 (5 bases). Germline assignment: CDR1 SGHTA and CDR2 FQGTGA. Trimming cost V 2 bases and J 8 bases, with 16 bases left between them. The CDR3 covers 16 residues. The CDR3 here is CASSLGRGPPDSPLHF. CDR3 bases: TGTGCCAGCAGCTTAGGGAGGGGTCCACCTGATTCACCCCTCCACTTT.

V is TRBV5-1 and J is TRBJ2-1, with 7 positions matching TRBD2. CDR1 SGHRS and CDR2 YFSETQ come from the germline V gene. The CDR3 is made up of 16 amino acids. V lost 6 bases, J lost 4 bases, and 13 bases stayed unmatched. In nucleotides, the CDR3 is TGCGCCAGCACCCCCTCCGGGACTATGGGATACAATGAGCAGTTCTTC. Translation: CASTPSGTMGYNEQFF.

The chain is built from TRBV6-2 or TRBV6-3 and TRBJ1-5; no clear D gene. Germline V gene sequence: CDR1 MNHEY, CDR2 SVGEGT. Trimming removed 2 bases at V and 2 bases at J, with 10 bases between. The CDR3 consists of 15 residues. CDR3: CASSYGERGNQPQHF. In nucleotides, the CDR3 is TGTGCCAGCAGTTACGGGGAGAGAGGCAATCAGCCCCAGCATTTT.

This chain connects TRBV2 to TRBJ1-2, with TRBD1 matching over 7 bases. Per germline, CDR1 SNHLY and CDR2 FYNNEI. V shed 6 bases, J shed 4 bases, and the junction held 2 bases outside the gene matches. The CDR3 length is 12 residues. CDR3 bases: TGTGCCAGCAGGCCAGGGGGCTATGGCTACACCTTC. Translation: CASRPGGYGYTF.

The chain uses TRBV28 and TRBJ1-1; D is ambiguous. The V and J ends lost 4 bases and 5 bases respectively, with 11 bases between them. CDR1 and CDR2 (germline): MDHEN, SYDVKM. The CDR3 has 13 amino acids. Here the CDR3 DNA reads TGTGCCAGCAGTTCGACGGCCGGGACTGAAGCTTTCTTT. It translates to CASSSTAGTEAFF.

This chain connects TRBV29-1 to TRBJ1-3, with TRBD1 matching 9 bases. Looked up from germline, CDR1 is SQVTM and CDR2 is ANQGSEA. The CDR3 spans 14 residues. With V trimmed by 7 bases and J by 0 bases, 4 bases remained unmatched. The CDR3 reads CSAWGQGSGNTIYF. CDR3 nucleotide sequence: TGCAGCGCCTGGGGACAGGGCTCTGGAAACACCATATATTTT.